These 2 T cell receptor beta chains originate from one sample sequenced in a study of T cells expressing NK-cell markers. TCRdb reprocessed the 5' RACE reads, keeping one entry per CDR3 protein, no DNA. In all, the sample yields about 380,000 distinct CDR3 sequences. The material sequenced was blood T cells: a sorted CD56 or NKG2C T cell subset, CD4+ or CD8+ T cells, or bulk PBMC T cells (not recorded which). These receptor sequences come from a man aged 18-69 years in good health.

The genes are TRBV7-8 and TRBJ2-2; the TRBD1 assignment by TCRdb is unverifiable without DNA. The CDR3 extends over 15 amino acids. Germline V gives CDR1 SGHVS, CDR2 FQNEAQ. CDR3 sequence: CASRESGGWTGELFF.

CDR3 sequence reads: CASSHSAGGEQYF. V usage is TRBV5-6 and J usage is TRBJ2-7; the D call of TRBD2 rests on TCRdb alone, since no DNA is present to check it. Germline lookup yields CDR1 SGHDT and CDR2 YYEEEE. The length of the CDR3 is 13 residues.